This record concerns one T cell receptor beta chain sequence. This clone was detected only once. Its recognized antigen is unknown. Nothing much larger sits one base from this clone, and base qualities are not available. V has 4 bases trimmed and J has 6 bases trimmed; junction bases matching no gene number 7. From the cysteine through the phenylalanine, the CDR3 covers 14 amino acids. Of all the DNA, just the CDR3 is kept, 42 bases in frame from base 1. CDR1 and CDR2, looked up from the germline V gene (reference sequence), are GTSNPN and SVGIG. The data were taken from a study of T cell changes during pregnancy in multiple sclerosis (dated by TCRdb to between 2018 and 2020). Notes on the research overall: The study examined how the T cell repertoire changed over the course of pregnancy in women with multiple sclerosis.

Libraries were built with the immunoSEQ multiplex PCR assay. The clones in this table, taken by TCRdb from immuneACCESS, are in-frame only. Not every clone is retained; where verified, under half of the shortfall comes from an unresolved V gene, and the cause of the rest is unknown. The sample table records some 40,000 clones; about 89% of these occur just once. Of the sample, 0.45% to 0.55% falls within the top ten clones. The specimen was CD4+ T cells from peripheral blood mononuclear cells, collected in the third trimester of pregnancy. The TCR was taken from a female donor in good health, enrolled as a control in a pregnancy study. The chain links TRBV30 with TRBJ1-5; TRBD1 lines up with 9 middle nucleotides. The nucleotides are TGTGCCTGGACCGGGACAGGGTGGAGTCAGCCCCAGCATTTT. Its translation is CAWTGTGWSQPQHF.